The clone carrying this T cell receptor (beta chain) showed up many times. Its target is unknown. Germline values: CDR1 SGHAT, CDR2 FQNNGV. CDR3 size: 16 residues. V lost 0 bases, J lost 4 bases, and 3 bases stayed unmatched. This entry belongs to a study of Graves' ophthalmopathy and Graves' hyperthyroidism. Study-level results: It was with around 71% sensitivity and about 72% specificity that the model predicted ophthalmopathy progression.

From RNA, the CDR3 regions of TCR beta chains were amplified and sequenced. The workflow started with a first-round RT-PCR run with HTBI primers and then moved on to a second-round multiplex PCR. TCRdb used MiXCR to reprocess the multiplex PCR reads, holding one entry per CDR3 protein. The repertoire holds about 620,000 distinct CDR3 sequences, with approximately 21% as singletons. Diagnosis used clinical symptoms, serum thyroxine, TRAb, thyroid ultrasound and orbital computed tomography. The chain recombines TRBV11-2 with TRBJ1-5, with 10 bases matching TRBD1. The sequence came from a woman under 30 with stable Graves' hyperthyroidism. Some clones in this sample may be carry-over from other donors' samples. What was sequenced was peripheral blood. The CDR3 DNA is TGTGCCAGCAGCTTAGATCCGGGACAGGGGAATCAGCCCCAGCATTTT. Its protein is CASSLDPGQGNQPQHF.